Sequencing of this T cell receptor beta chain was carried out in a study of cytomegalovirus exposure and HLA in healthy donors. Study at large: The same platform was used for the 120 validation repertoires and the 600 to 850 first-cohort repertoires, a later analysis reported.

CDR1 and CDR2 from the germline V gene are SGHAT and FQNNGV. V lost 4 bases, J lost 0 bases, and 8 bases stayed unmatched. This CDR3 comprises 17 residues. With respect to this clone: Antigen unknown.

Findings and limits, study-wide: A few CMV-associated chains proved CMV antigen-specific in vitro.

Generated by immunoSEQ multiplex PCR, the TCRdb table keeps only in-frame clones and is missing some. The profile covers about 130,000 clones, with more than 95% appearing a single time and less than 2% taken by the ten largest. The chain couples TRBV11-2 to TRBJ2-2; TRBD2 matches 7 bases. The TCR comes from a man in his late teens or twenties in good health and CMV-seronegative. What was sequenced was PBMCs. CDR3 DNA: TGTGCCAGCAGCTCGGGAGGCCACGTTGCGAACACCGGGGAGCTGTTTTTT. This sequence encodes CASSSGGHVANTGELFF.